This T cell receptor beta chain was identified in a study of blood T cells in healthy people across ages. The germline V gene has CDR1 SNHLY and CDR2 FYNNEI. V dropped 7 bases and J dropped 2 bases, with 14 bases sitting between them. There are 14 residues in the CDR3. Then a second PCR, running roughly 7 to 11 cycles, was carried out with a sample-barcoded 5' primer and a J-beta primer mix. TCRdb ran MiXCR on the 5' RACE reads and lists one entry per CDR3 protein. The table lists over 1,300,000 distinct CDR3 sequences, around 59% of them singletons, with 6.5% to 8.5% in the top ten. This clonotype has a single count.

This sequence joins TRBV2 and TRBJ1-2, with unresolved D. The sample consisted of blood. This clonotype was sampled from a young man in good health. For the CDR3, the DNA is TGTGCCAGCACGTGGAGACAAGGAAACTATGGCTACACCTTC. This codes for CASTWRQGNYGYTF.